The rows below give T cell receptor beta chains drawn from one sample of a study of T cells after yellow fever vaccination. TCRdb processed the 5' RACE reads anew with MiXCR; each CDR3 protein has one entry. Found here are some 560,000 distinct CDR3 sequences, roughly a sixth of them singletons; the top ten hold 17%. Material: PBMCs, obtained 5 to 6 days after the first yellow fever vaccination. These TCRs come from a man between 18 and 29 years old who received the YFV17D yellow fever vaccine. Each CDR3 is given with its conserved first and last residue. Fields, in order: J gene, V gene, clone size, CDR3 protein. Only some rows state a clone size, as once, few, many or a class for expanded clones.

TRBJ1-2 | TRBV4-1 | - | CASSPSASGYTF
TRBJ2-1 | TRBV7-8 | - | CASSPKRGGHNEQFF
TRBJ1-2 | TRBV12-3/TRBV12-4 | few | CASSPNPGQVMWGYTF
TRBJ1-3 | TRBV12-3/TRBV12-4 | - | CASSPPSSGNTIYF
TRBJ1-1 | TRBV25-1 | few | CASSRAPGGSEAFF
TRBJ1-5 | TRBV7-2 | many | CASSPKVGADDQPQHF
TRBJ1-3 | TRBV6-5 | - | CASSYESGVGNTIYF
TRBJ2-7 | TRBV6-1 | - | CASSQLAPRPYEQYF
TRBJ2-5 | TRBV5-1 | once | CASSLSRSWEETQYF
TRBJ2-1 | TRBV7-2 | - | CASSLPGQGAREQFF
TRBJ1-1 | TRBV14 | - | CASSQFTGATEAFF
TRBJ2-5 | TRBV4-2 | few | CASSQGDREGETQYF
TRBJ2-1 | TRBV6-9 | few | CASSYYRAGGNEQFF
TRBJ1-6 | TRBV6-1 | - | CASSPSGGPLHNSPLHF
TRBJ1-2 | TRBV9 | few | CASREGLRDSTTYGYTF
TRBJ2-3 | TRBV4-1 | few | CASSLNPGLRTDTQYF
TRBJ1-3 | TRBV20-1 | few | CSAAEGAPGGNTIYF
TRBJ2-7 | TRBV7-6 | many | CGTVWVGYAGQYF
TRBJ2-1 | TRBV7-9 | few | CASSHRLGSGSYNEQFF
TRBJ1-1 | TRBV20-1 | - | CSARRNLNTEAFF
TRBJ2-3 | TRBV7-9 | - | CASIWDPAVDTQYF
TRBJ2-5 | TRBV7-8 | - | CASTPRWRVPSETQYF
TRBJ2-1 | TRBV12-3/TRBV12-4 | - | CASTPVGGSHREQFF
TRBJ2-3 | TRBV20-1 | - | CSARDHSGAGGPSDTQYF
TRBJ2-7 | TRBV6-1 | - | CASSPPGETSYEQYF
TRBJ1-2 | TRBV20-1 | few | CSTHREDYGYTF
TRBJ2-5 | TRBV5-5 | - | CASSLGGGSGGTQYF
TRBJ1-1 | TRBV5-1 | few | CASSLPDTPYEAFF
TRBJ2-7 | TRBV18 | - | CASSPSSLYEQYF
TRBJ2-5 | TRBV6-1 | - | CASIYGGPFQRAQYF
TRBJ1-4 | TRBV18 | few | CASSKDTANEKLFF
TRBJ2-1 | TRBV5-1 | - | CANSLALAGGISYNEQFF
TRBJ1-1 | TRBV4-1 | - | CASSSGERGVEAFF
TRBJ2-3 | TRBV4-3 | many | CASSQDPSGGADTQYF
TRBJ1-2 | TRBV19 | few | CASSADGEPSYGYTF
TRBJ1-6 | TRBV20-1 | few | CSARDLGGNTYNSPLHF
TRBJ2-5 | TRBV7-2 | - | CASSYQAGEETQYF
TRBJ2-1 | TRBV28 | - | CASSFPERNNEQFF
TRBJ1-1 | TRBV4-1 | - | CASSQVGGTEAFF
TRBJ2-2 | TRBV4-1 | few | CASSQESSVLGELFF
TRBJ2-5 | TRBV4-2 | few | CASSPLAGGPQETQYF
TRBJ2-1 | TRBV7-8 | - | CASSPDREVYNEQFF
TRBJ2-2 | TRBV10-3 | - | CATQRGRDKNTGELFF
TRBJ2-2 | TRBV29-1 | - | CSAERANTGELFF
TRBJ2-5 | TRBV11-1 | few | CASSQPGLAGAKTKETQYF
TRBJ1-6 | TRBV4-3 | - | CASSQDTQGRNSPLHF
TRBJ2-5 | TRBV19 | few | CASSTLGRGSQETQYF
TRBJ1-2 | TRBV29-1 | few | CSVAEGSGYTF
TRBJ2-7 | TRBV10-3 | few | CAITGQGVNEQYF
TRBJ2-2 | TRBV5-4 | few | CASSATGLDGELFF
TRBJ2-4 | TRBV19 | - | CASSAGQGSNIQYF
TRBJ2-2 | TRBV7-6 | - | CASSQFGQGWGTGELFF